The rows below give T cell receptor beta chains drawn from one sample of a study of cytomegalovirus exposure and HLA in healthy donors. TCRdb keeps only in-frame clones here, not all; method: immunoSEQ multiplex PCR. The sample includes about 120,000 clones, about 83% of them seen just once. Sequenced sample: PBMCs. Receptors originate from a man aged 25 to 45 in good health and CMV-seronegative. CDR3s include the opening cysteine and the closing phenylalanine or tryptophan. D genes are given only for firm matches. For some rows the clone size is stated as once, few or many, or as a class when expanded; others skip it.

d_call,v_call,clone_size,j_call,cdr3_nt,cdr3_aa
TRBD1,TRBV27,.,TRBJ2-7,TGTGCCAGCAGTTTATGGGGACAGGGTTCCGACGAGCAGTACTTC,CASSLWGQGSDEQYF
.,TRBV6-1,.,TRBJ1-4,TGTGCCAGCACCGGGGTTAACAATGAAAAACTGTTTTTT,CASTGVNNEKLFF
TRBD1,TRBV6-5,.,TRBJ1-2,TGTGCCAGCAGAACGCGGACAAGGGGGCACTATGGCTACACCTTC,CASRTRTRGHYGYTF
TRBD2,TRBV6-6,.,TRBJ2-7,TGTGCCAGCAGTGGTCCAGCGGGAGGGGCCTACGAGCAGTACTTC,CASSGPAGGAYEQYF
TRBD1,TRBV11-2,.,TRBJ1-5,TGTGCCAGCAGTTCGAGGACAGGGGATCAGCCCCAGCATTTT,CASSSRTGDQPQHF
TRBD1,TRBV10-3,.,TRBJ2-3,TGTGCCATTATGACAGGGAGCACAGATACGCAGTATTTT,CAIMTGSTDTQYF
.,TRBV21-1,.,TRBJ2-5,TGTGCCAGCAGCCGCGGGACGGGGGGCCGTTGGGAGACCCAGTACTTC,CASSRGTGGRWETQYF
.,TRBV2,few,TRBJ2-2,TGTGCCACCCACCCAGGCCCCGGGGAGCTGTTTTTT,CATHPGPGELFF
.,TRBV5-1,few,TRBJ1-2,TGCGCCAGCAGCTTGGGGAGGGACTATGGCTACACCTTC,CASSLGRDYGYTF
TRBD1,TRBV18,once,TRBJ1-5,TGTGCCAGCTCACCACCGAGCAGGGGGCCGGAACAGCCCCAGCATTTT,CASSPPSRGPEQPQHF
.,TRBV4-1,.,TRBJ1-1,TGCGCCAGCAGTAACAGGGATTCGGGGACTGAAGCTTTCTTT,CASSNRDSGTEAFF
TRBD1,TRBV30,.,TRBJ1-5,TGTGCCTGGAACGGGGCAGGGGGTACCAATCAGCCCCAGCATTTT,CAWNGAGGTNQPQHF
TRBD2,TRBV18,.,TRBJ2-7,TGTGCCAGCTCACTAGAACTAGCGGGAGACGAGCAGTACTTC,CASSLELAGDEQYF
.,TRBV6-5,few,TRBJ2-2,TGTGCCAGCAAGGACTTTCCCGGGGAGCTGTTTTTT,CASKDFPGELFF
TRBD1,TRBV15,.,TRBJ2-7,TGTGCCACCAGCGTTCTCGGACAGGGGGACTACGAGCAGTACTTC,CATSVLGQGDYEQYF
.,TRBV7-9,.,TRBJ2-4,TGTGCCAGCAGCTTATTTTCGAGCGGGGCCAAAAACATTCAGTACTTC,CASSLFSSGAKNIQYF
.,TRBV6-5,few,TRBJ1-4,TGTGCCAGCAGTTACGGAGGGACTAATGAAAAACTGTTTTTT,CASSYGGTNEKLFF
TRBD1,TRBV30,.,TRBJ1-2,TGTGCCTGGGACAGGGGGCCGTACTATGGCTACACCTTC,CAWDRGPYYGYTF
TRBD1,TRBV30,.,TRBJ1-2,TGTGCCTGGGGCCGGGACAGACCTTATGGCTACACCTTC,CAWGRDRPYGYTF
.,TRBV6-6,.,TRBJ1-1,TGTGCCAGCGGAGGACGGGACAAGAACACTGAAGCTTTCTTT,CASGGRDKNTEAFF
TRBD2,TRBV7-2,.,TRBJ2-7,TGTGCCAGCAGCTCCAGACTAGCGGGAGGGCGTTTTATCTACGAGCAGTACTTC,CASSSRLAGGRFIYEQYF
.,TRBV20-1,few,TRBJ2-7,TGCAGTGCTAGCTGGCACTACGAGCAGTACTTC,CSASWHYEQYF
TRBD1,TRBV5-1,once,TRBJ1-1,TGCGCCAGCAGGGTACAGGGGATAGGGAGCACTGAAGCTTTCTTT,CASRVQGIGSTEAFF
TRBD2,TRBV4-1,.,TRBJ2-1,TGCGCCAGCAGCCAAGATGTGGAGCGGGGCGCCTACAATGAGCAGTTCTTC,CASSQDVERGAYNEQFF
TRBD2,TRBV19,.,TRBJ2-3,TGTGCCAGTAGTATGTTCTCCAGCGGGATCTCAGATACGCAGTATTTT,CASSMFSSGISDTQYF
.,TRBV6-1,.,TRBJ2-7,TGTGCCAGCAGTAACAGCCCCTACGAGCAGTACTTC,CASSNSPYEQYF
TRBD1,TRBV6-1,.,TRBJ1-5,TGTGCCAGCAGTGCCAACAGGGGGCTTGGCAATCAGCCCCAGCATTTT,CASSANRGLGNQPQHF
TRBD1,TRBV2,.,TRBJ1-2,TGTGCCAGCAGTGAGATGTTCGGGACAGGGATGGGGGGCCAGTATGGCTACACCTTC,CASSEMFGTGMGGQYGYTF
TRBD1,TRBV5-1,.,TRBJ1-2,TGCGCCAGCAGTACCGGGACAGGGGAGCCCTATGGCTACACCTTC,CASSTGTGEPYGYTF
.,TRBV2,.,TRBJ1-5,TGTGCCAGCAGTGTTGGGACAAGGGGGCCCCAGCATTTT,CASSVGTRGPQHF
TRBD2,TRBV9,.,TRBJ2-1,TGTGCCAGCAGCGGATCCGGGACTAGCGAGTTCTTC,CASSGSGTSEFF
TRBD1,TRBV9,.,TRBJ1-1,TGTGCCAGCAGCGTAGGTGGACAGGGCCTCACTGAAGCTTTCTTT,CASSVGGQGLTEAFF
.,TRBV5-4,.,TRBJ1-2,TGTGCCAGCAGCTTGGACAGAGAGTATGGCTACACCTTC,CASSLDREYGYTF
.,TRBV4-1,.,TRBJ1-5,TGCGCCAGCAGCCAAGAACGGGGGGGCGCAGTGCATAGCAATCAGCCCCAGCATTTT,CASSQERGGAVHSNQPQHF
TRBD2,TRBV13,.,TRBJ2-3,TGTGCCAGCAGTATAGCGGGGGCCATGTACACTAGCACAGATACGCAGTATTTT,CASSIAGAMYTSTDTQYF
TRBD1,TRBV27,.,TRBJ1-2,TGTGCCAGCAGTTTACGGACAGGTCCGTATGGCTACACCTTC,CASSLRTGPYGYTF
TRBD1,TRBV6-5,once,TRBJ2-7,TGTGCCAGCAAGCGGACAGGAGCCTCCTACGAGCAGTACTTC,CASKRTGASYEQYF
.,TRBV6-5,.,TRBJ2-3,TGTGCCAGCAGTTACTCTTTTACTAGGCCAGATACGCAGTATTTT,CASSYSFTRPDTQYF
TRBD1,TRBV19,.,TRBJ1-5,TGTGCCAGTACTACGACAGGGGTCAGCAATCAGCCCCAGCATTTT,CASTTTGVSNQPQHF
TRBD2,TRBV7-8,.,TRBJ2-3,TGTGCCAGCAGCTTAGCGATGACTAGCGCGAGCTCGTATACGCAGTATTTT,CASSLAMTSASSYTQYF
.,TRBV6-1,.,TRBJ2-5,TGTGCCAGCAGTGCTCGAGAGACCCAGTACTTC,CASSARETQYF
.,TRBV18,.,TRBJ2-7,TGTGCCAGCTCACCACCCCTAACCCGGGGGATAGGGTACGAGCAGTACTTC,CASSPPLTRGIGYEQYF
.,TRBV5-1,.,TRBJ2-3,TGCGCCAGCAGCTTACAACAGGGTTCGGATACGCAGTATTTT,CASSLQQGSDTQYF
.,TRBV5-1,once,TRBJ2-1,TGCGCCAGCAGCTTGGGTGGGAGGAGCTCCTACAATGAGCAGTTCTTC,CASSLGGRSSYNEQFF
.,TRBV7-9,.,TRBJ2-5,TGTGCCAGCAGCTCCGGCGATCGGGGGCAGTACTTC,CASSSGDRGQYF